This TCR beta chain appears in the sequencing data of a study of Ad26.COV2.S vaccination and SARS-CoV-2 variants. About the study: Into the muscle, Ad26.COV2.S was dosed once or twice, 56 days apart.

Note on this clone: Its specificity is not known.

Study-wide results and limits: Substantial breadth in spike-specific CD8+ and CD4+ T cell responses was reportedly seen after vaccination.

Germline V gene lookup returns CDR1 MDHEN and CDR2 SYDVKM. The CDR3 spans 14 residues. The junction had 13 bases not matched to a gene; V was cut back by 10 bases and J by 8 bases. Sequencing was performed with immunoSEQ multiplex PCR; in TCRdb, only in-frame clones are kept and a portion is missing. The sample has 430,000 or so clones, 80% to 95% seen once; the top ten hold approximately 12%. Treatment described: over 15 received Ad26.COV2.S at low or high dose, single or two shots; roughly 5 received placebo; per-sample allocation not given. Sampling occurred on day 63 after the first vaccine or placebo injection. Vaccination used an Ad26 vector expressing Wuhan-strain SARS-CoV-2 spike.

The clonotype originates from a person aged 18-65 years who received the Ad26.COV2.S COVID-19 vaccine or a placebo. This chain links TRBV28 with TRBJ2-1; 8 positions match TRBD2. The source was peripheral blood, collected in a trial of Ad26.COV2.S vaccine versus placebo. CDR3 DNA sequence: TGTGCCACGGAACCCTTAGCGGGGCGTGATGAGCAGTTCTTC. Translated, it gives CATEPLAGRDEQFF. The entire variable domain, with the rest obtained from reference TRBV28 and TRBJ2-1, is as follows: DVKVTQSSRYLVKRTGEKVFLECVQDMDHENMFWYRQDPGLGLRLIYFSYDVKMKEKGDIPEGYSVSREKKERFSLILESASTNQTSMYLCATEPLAGRDEQFFGPGTRLTVL.